The rows below give T cell receptor beta chains drawn from one sample of a study of shared clonotypes between healthy human individuals. Using immunoSEQ multiplex PCR, the repertoire was profiled, and TCRdb retains in-frame clones only, with some absent. This table has about 700,000 clones, about 90% appearing once. Source material: naive CD8+ T cells sorted from blood. These receptors were taken from a man younger than 40 in good health. Each CDR3 is given with its conserved first and last residue.

v_gene,CDR3aa
TRBV9,CASSPETSGNTDTQYF
TRBV10-3,CAIKPGDQYEQYF
TRBV9,CASSPHSGVGGPRSTDTQYF
TRBV4-1,CASSQTGLAGVYNEQFF
TRBV11-2,CASSLNGKVSYEQYF
TRBV5-6,CASSPEGTGGSGANVLTF
TRBV27,CASSQGTSGVREQYF
TRBV19,CATGGTGGFNEQFF
TRBV7-9,CASSSPTGWGNEQFF
TRBV6-1,CASSSTYEQYF
TRBV6-4,CASSDLPLAAYEQYF
TRBV7-7,CASSLDASSYEQYF
TRBV11-2,CASSLGASGRVSEQYF
TRBV27,CASSISGTWSSYNEQFF
TRBV7-7,CASSLALTGTQYF
TRBV30,CAWSLVWDNEQFF
TRBV6-5,CASSYGTGSTGELFF
TRBV6-5,CASSSGQIFQGYTF
TRBV2,CASRLDYEQYF
TRBV15,CATSREGGSYEQYF
TRBV5-1,CASSPDGSYEQYF
TRBV5-1,CASSGRGSGANVLTF
TRBV29-1,CSVGLAELEADQYF
TRBV2,CASGDRGIQYF
TRBV7-7,CASSLVGTTDTQYF
TRBV6-5,CASSYLEGTTGELFF
TRBV29-1,CSVTGGTASYNEQFF
TRBV6-1,CASKGLAGTYEQYF
TRBV2,CASDVRLSPTSTDTQYF
TRBV27,CASRRPGNREAFF
TRBV15,CATSRGTENEKLFF
TRBV7-9,CASSPTGANTGELFF
TRBV11-2,CASSLFRAQETQYF
TRBV10-2,CASTPGQGYQPQHF
TRBV10-3,CAISESPSGRAAYEQYF
TRBV27,CASSPRDRYTDTQYF
TRBV19,CATALAGALNEQFF
TRBV7-6,CASSSDSYNYEQYF
TRBV29-1,CSVGQFSEQFF
TRBV5-1,CASRTGTSNEQYF
TRBV11-2,CASSEPAEGVYNEQFF
TRBV7-9,CASSTGTPQAFF
TRBV12-2,CASRLGQGQGYNQPQHF
TRBV9,CASSVARPTDTQYF
TRBV13,CASSLVGETQYF
TRBV7-9,CASSFVTGQGAYEQYF
TRBV30,CAWDPGSGYNEQFF
TRBV4-1,CASSPLTSGREEQYF
TRBV27,CASTLNAGETDTQYF
TRBV9,CASSTPSGPRSYTGELFF
TRBV4-1,CASSQAVGETQYF
TRBV7-2,CASSLAAEGQRLEQYF
TRBV27,CASSWGHTYEQYF